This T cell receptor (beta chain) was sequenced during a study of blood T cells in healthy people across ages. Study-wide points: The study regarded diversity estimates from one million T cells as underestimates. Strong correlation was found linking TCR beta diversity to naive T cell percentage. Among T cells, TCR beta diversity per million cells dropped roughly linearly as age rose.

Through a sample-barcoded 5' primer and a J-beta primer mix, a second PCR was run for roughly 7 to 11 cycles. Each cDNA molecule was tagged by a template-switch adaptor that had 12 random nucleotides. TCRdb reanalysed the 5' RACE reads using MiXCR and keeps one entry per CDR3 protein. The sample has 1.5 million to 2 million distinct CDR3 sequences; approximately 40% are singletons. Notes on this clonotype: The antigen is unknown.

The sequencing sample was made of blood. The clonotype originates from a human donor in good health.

The CDR3 sequence is CASSLTGDLSYEQYF. Written as DNA, the CDR3 is TGCGCCAGCAGCTTAACCGGGGACCTCTCCTACGAGCAGTACTTC. The genes are TRBV5-1 and TRBJ2-7; either TRBD1 or TRBD2 may fit D (5 bases each). Germline V gives CDR1 SGHRS, CDR2 YFSETQ. This CDR3 spans 15 amino acids. V was pared by 2 bases and J by 0 bases, with 12 bases between.